This T cell receptor beta chain was recorded in a study of T cell repertoires in cytomegalovirus infection. Turning to the study itself: Public TCR beta signatures indicated both CMV infection and matching HLA type. The study's findings and limits: Public TCR beta family frequency separated CMV-and-HLA carriers, including in an independent cohort. HLA-C-restricted CMV-specific TCR beta clonotypes prevailed in the ex vivo response.

Germline values: CDR1 MGHRA, CDR2 YSYEKL. The CDR3 runs to 15 residues. MiXCR, run by TCRdb on the reads, gives a single entry per CDR3 protein. The sample consists of 500,000 to 600,000 distinct CDR3 sequences, approximately 15% of them appearing once. Note on this clonotype: What it binds is unknown. This sequence may be a read error, since a much larger clone differs from it by one base.

The source material was CD8+ T cells from PBMCs. The source is a human donor in good health (CMV status not recorded). Some clones in this sample may be carry-over from other donors' samples. This chain links TRBV4-1 with TRBJ1-1, with D possibly TRBD1 on 5 matching bases. The CDR3: CAGSQEGIGRDRLSF. CDR3 DNA: TGTGCCGGCAGCCAAGAGGGTATAGGTCGGGACCGACTATCTTTT.